This T cell receptor (beta chain) originates from a study of OX40 agonist ivuxolimab in advanced cancers. Study-wide background: Dosing consisted of intravenous ivuxolimab at 0.01 to 10 mg/kg every 2 weeks. The diagnoses of dose-escalation patients were hepatocellular carcinoma, melanoma, renal cell or head and neck cancer. Study conclusions and caveats: Nonresponders included some who also had low normalized T-cell clonal expansion.

Notes on this clone: Its target is unknown.

The CDR3 runs 13 residues. The germline V gene encodes CDR1 MDHEN and CDR2 SYDVKM. Profiling relied on immunoSEQ multiplex PCR, and the TCRdb table lists in-frame clones only, not all of them. The sample has more than 60,000 clones, 85% to 95% seen once. The receptor was isolated from an adult with an advanced solid tumor such as melanoma, head and neck, liver or kidney cancer. The sample was CD4+ or CD8+ T cells sorted from blood, taken in a trial of the OX40 agonist ivuxolimab. The chain is built from TRBV28 and TRBJ2-5; D unresolved. The J call is doubtful: the DNA matches TRBJ2-7 better. CDR3 in DNA: TGTGCCAGCAGTTCCCCCGTCTCCTACGAGCAGTACTTC. As protein: CASSSPVSYEQYF.